This T cell receptor beta chain was retrieved from a study of T cell responses to AZD1222 COVID-19 vaccine. TCRdb keeps only in-frame clones here, not all; method: immunoSEQ multiplex PCR. The listing contains around 140,000 clones. Trimming took 5 bases from V and 8 from J; bases not matched to a gene: 4. The CDR3 sequence is 13 residues long. CDR1 SEHNR and CDR2 FQNEAQ come from the germline V gene (reference sequence). This clonotype originated in an adult in good health. This sequence joins TRBV7-9 and TRBJ2-1; 9 bases agree with TRBD1. The sample consisted of peripheral blood. CDR3 nucleotides: TGTGCCAGCAGCCCGGACAGGGGCGATGAGCAGTTCTTC. Translating it yields CASSPDRGDEQFF. The complete variable domain, with remaining parts taken from reference TRBV7-9 and TRBJ2-1, reads DTGVSQNPRHKITKRGQNVTFRCDPISEHNRLYWYRQTLGQGPEFLTYFQNEAQLEKSRLLSDRFSAERPKGSFSTLEIQRTEQGDSAMYLCASSPDRGDEQFFGPGTRLTVL.